The clone carrying this T cell receptor beta chain was seen more than once but under ten times. What it recognizes is unknown. The data originate from a study of response to subunit inactivated influenza vaccine. Study results and caveats: Each seasonal flu vaccination may recruit only limited new T cells, authors suggested.

TCRdb ran MiXCR on the RT-PCR reads and lists one entry per CDR3 protein. The sample holds almost 250,000 distinct CDR3 sequences, approximately 12% seen once. The sequencing used non-naive T cells sorted from PBMCs, collected roughly 15 days before vaccination. The sequence was collected from a man in his fifties or sixties who received an inactivated influenza vaccine.

The CDR3, as DNA: TGTGCCAGCAGTTACTCCCGGGACAGGGGAGGAGAAAAACTGTTTTTT. As protein: CASSYSRDRGGEKLFF. The chain joins TRBV6-2 or TRBV6-3 to TRBJ1-4; 10 bases are shared with TRBD1. V lost 0 bases and J lost 8; bases outside the gene matches: 6. The CDR3 spans 16 residues. Germline CDR1 is MNHEY and CDR2 is SVGEGT.